Given below is one T cell receptor beta chain in context. The authors' processing: The assay estimated nucleated cells by amplifying reference gene primers. Clones were sequenced by immunoSEQ multiplex PCR, and TCRdb holds only the in-frame ones, with some missing. For V, J and clone size, that table is used; D and trimming come from the DNA. This sample has fewer than 200,000 clones, with approximately 84% found just once. Germline V gene data show CDR1 as MDHEN and CDR2 as SYDVKM. The length of the CDR3 is 12 residues. V shed 2 bases and J 9 bases; nucleotides not matched to a gene: 0. These data belong to a study of blood T cell repertoires in COVID-19. Study-wide context: The samples span acute and convalescent COVID-19 from the United States, Italy and Spain. T cells, B-cell-depleted T cells, or PBMCs provided the cDNA or gDNA that served as material.

This chain links TRBV28 with TRBJ2-1, with 8 bases aligning to TRBD2. This sequence was found in a man in his 70s with active or convalescent COVID-19. Sequenced input: peripheral blood. CDR3 loop: CASSLRGGEQFF. The CDR3 DNA is TGTGCCAGCAGTTTACGGGGGGGTGAGCAGTTCTTC.